The clone carrying this T cell receptor beta chain was seen ten or more times. The antigen is unknown. The CDR3 length is 15 residues. Looked up from germline, CDR1 is DFQATT and CDR2 is SNEGSKA (reference sequence). The germline V and J ends were trimmed by 1 base and 0 bases, with 12 bases remaining between them. This record comes from a study of neurological immune-mediated disorders. Findings and caveats of the study: According to phylogenetic grouping, one related-CDR3 cluster, a possible signature, contained the repertoires of 18 of 34 multiple sclerosis patients. Patients with HTLV-1-associated myelopathy showed the most TCR clonal expansion. Those with multiple sclerosis showed the least, falling below healthy controls. Among expanded clones, no CDR3 amino acid sequences were shared across subjects, a pattern suggesting private repertoires in all groups. The multiple sclerosis repertoire cluster lacked an association with any feature, whether clinical or MRI.

Each CDR3 protein gets one entry after TCRdb re-called the 5' RACE reads with MiXCR. The sample carries 87,000 or so distinct CDR3 sequences, approximately 4% recorded once. This receptor was obtained from a woman aged 45-65 years with multiple sclerosis. The sequenced sample consisted of PBMCs. The rearrangement links TRBV20-1 to TRBJ1-1; D possibly corresponds to TRBD1 (5 bases). Here the CDR3 DNA reads TGCAGTGCTAGAGTGCGGGGGACCTTGAACACTGAAGCTTTCTTT. Its protein product is CSARVRGTLNTEAFF.